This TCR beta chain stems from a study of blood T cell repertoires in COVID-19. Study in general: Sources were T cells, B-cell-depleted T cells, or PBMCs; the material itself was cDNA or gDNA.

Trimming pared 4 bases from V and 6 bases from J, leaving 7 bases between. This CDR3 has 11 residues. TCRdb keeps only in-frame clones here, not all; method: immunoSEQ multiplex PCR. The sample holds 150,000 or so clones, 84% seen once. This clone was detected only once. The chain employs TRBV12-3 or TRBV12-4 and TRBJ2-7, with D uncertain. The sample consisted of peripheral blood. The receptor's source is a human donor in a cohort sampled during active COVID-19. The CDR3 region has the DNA TGTGCCAGCAGTTCCTCAGGCGAGCAGTACTTC. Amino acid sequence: CASSSSGEQYF.